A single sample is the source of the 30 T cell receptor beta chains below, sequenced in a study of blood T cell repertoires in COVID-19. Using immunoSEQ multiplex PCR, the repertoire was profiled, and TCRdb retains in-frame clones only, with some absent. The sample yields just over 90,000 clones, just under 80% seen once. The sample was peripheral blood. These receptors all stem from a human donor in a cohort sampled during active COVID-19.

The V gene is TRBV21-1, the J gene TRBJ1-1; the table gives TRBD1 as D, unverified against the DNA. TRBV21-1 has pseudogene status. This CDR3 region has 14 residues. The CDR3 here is CASSKEDRRAEAFF. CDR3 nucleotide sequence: TGTGCCAGCAGCAAAGAAGACAGGCGAGCTGAAGCTTTCTTT.

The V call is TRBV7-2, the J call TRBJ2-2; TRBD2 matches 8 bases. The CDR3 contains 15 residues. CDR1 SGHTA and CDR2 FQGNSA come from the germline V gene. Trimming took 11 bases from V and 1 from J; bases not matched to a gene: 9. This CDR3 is CASAGGRQNTGELFF. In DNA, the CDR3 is TGTGCCTCGGCGGGAGGCCGACAGAACACCGGGGAGCTGTTTTTT.

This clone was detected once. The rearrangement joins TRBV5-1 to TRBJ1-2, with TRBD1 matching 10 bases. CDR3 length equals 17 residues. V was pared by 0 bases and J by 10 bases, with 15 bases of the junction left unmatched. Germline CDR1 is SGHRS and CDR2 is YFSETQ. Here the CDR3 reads CASSLGSGTGDGISYTF. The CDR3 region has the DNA TGCGCCAGCAGCTTGGGCTCCGGGACAGGGGATGGGATTTCCTACACCTTC.

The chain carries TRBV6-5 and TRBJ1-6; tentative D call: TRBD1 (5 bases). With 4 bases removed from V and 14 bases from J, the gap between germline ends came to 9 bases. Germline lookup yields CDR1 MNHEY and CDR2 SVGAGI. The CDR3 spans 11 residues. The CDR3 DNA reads TGTGCCAGCAGTTCAGGGCTTTCCCTCCACTTT. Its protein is CASSSGLSLHF.

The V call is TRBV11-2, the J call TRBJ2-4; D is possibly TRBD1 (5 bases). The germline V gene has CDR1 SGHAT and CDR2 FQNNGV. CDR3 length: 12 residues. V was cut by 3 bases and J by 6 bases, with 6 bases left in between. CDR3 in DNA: TGTGCCAGCAGCTTTGACAGAAACATTCAGTACTTC. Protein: CASSFDRNIQYF.

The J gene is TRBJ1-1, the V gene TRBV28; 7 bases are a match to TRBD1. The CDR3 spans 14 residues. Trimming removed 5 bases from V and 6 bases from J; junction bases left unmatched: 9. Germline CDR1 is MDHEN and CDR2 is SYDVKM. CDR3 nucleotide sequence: TGTGCCAGCAGTGTAAGGACAGGTTCGGCTGAAGCTTTCTTT. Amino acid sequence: CASSVRTGSAEAFF.

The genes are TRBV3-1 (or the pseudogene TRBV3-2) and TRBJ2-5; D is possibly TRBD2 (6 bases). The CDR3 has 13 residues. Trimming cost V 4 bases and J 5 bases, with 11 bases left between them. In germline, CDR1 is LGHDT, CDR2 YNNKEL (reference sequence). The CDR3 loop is CASSPRAGETQYF. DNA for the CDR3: TGTGCCAGCAGCCCAAGGGCGGGGGAGACCCAGTACTTC.

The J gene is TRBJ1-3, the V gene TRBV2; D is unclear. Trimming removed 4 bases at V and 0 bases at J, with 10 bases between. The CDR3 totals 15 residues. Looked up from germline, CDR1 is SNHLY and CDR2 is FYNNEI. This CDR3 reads CASSASEASGNTIYF. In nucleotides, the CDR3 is TGTGCCAGCAGTGCTTCAGAGGCCTCTGGAAACACCATATATTTT.

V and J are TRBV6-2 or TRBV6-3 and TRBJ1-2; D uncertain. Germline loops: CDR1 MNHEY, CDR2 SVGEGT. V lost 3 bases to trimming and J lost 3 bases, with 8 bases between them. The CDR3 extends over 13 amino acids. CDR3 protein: CASSYNPDYGYTF. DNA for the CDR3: TGTGCCAGCAGTTATAATCCCGACTATGGCTACACCTTC.

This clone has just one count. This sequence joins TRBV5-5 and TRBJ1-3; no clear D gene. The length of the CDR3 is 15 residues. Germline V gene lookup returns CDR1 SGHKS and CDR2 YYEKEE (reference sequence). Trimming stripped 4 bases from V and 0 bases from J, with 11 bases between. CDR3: CASSGLGSSGNTIYF. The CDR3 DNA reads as TGTGCCAGCAGCGGGCTGGGCAGCTCTGGAAACACCATATATTTT.

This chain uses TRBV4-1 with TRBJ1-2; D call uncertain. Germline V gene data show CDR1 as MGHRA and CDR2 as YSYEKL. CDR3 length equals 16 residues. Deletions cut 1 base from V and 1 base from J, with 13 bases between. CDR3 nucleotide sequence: TGCGCCAGCAGCCAAGCATTGGGAGGGATTAACTATGGCTACACCTTC. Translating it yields CASSQALGGINYGYTF.

The CDR3: CASSLAGPPNTIYF. CDR3 bases: TGTGCCAGCAGCTTGGCAGGGCCTCCAAACACCATATATTTT. This rearrangement joins TRBV5-5 to TRBJ1-3, with D possibly being TRBD1 (5 bases). Trimming shortened V by 0 bases and J by 6 bases, and 10 bases separated the two germline ends. CDR1 and CDR2 from the germline V gene are SGHKS and YYEKEE (reference sequence). The CDR3 is 14 amino acids.

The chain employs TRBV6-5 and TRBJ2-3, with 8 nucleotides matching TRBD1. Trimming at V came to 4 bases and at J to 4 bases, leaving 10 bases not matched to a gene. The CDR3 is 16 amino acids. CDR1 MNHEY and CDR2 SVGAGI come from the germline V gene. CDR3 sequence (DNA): TGTGCCAGCAGTTCTGGACAGGGAGGTGTTCCAGATACGCAGTATTTT. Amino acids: CASSSGQGGVPDTQYF.

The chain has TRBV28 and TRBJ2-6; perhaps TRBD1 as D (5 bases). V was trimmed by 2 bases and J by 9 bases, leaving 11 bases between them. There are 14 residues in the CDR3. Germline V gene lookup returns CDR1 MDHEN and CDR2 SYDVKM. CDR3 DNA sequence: TGTGCCAGCAGTTTAAATAGGGGTGTCAACGTCCTGACTTTC. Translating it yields CASSLNRGVNVLTF.

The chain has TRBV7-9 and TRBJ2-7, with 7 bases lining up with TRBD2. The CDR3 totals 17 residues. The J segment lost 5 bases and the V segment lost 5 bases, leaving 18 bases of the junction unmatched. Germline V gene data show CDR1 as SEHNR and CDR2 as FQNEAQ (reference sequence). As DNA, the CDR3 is TGTGCCAGCAGCCCGGACTTAGGGCTAGCGGCTTCCAACGAGCAGTACTTC. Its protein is CASSPDLGLAASNEQYF.

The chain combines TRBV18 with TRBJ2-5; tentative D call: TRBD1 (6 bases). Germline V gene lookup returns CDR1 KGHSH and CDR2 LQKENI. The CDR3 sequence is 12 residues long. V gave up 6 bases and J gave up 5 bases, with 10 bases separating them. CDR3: CASSPDRETQYF. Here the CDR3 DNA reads TGTGCCAGCTCCCCTGACAGGGAGACCCAGTACTTC.

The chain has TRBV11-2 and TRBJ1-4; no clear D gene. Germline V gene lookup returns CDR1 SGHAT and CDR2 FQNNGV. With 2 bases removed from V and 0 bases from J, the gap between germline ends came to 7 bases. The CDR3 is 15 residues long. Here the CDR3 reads CASSLQLPTNEKLFF. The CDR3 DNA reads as TGTGCCAGCAGCTTACAACTCCCAACTAATGAAAAACTGTTTTTT.

The CDR3 protein is CASSASGRRDEQYF. CDR3 DNA sequence: TGTGCCAGTAGTGCTAGCGGGAGAAGGGACGAGCAGTACTTC. This sequence joins TRBV19 and TRBJ2-7, with TRBD2 matching over 10 bases. Germline V gene sequence: CDR1 LNHDA, CDR2 SQIVND (reference sequence). Trimming took 5 bases from V and 5 from J; bases not matched to a gene: 6. This CDR3 spans 14 amino acids.

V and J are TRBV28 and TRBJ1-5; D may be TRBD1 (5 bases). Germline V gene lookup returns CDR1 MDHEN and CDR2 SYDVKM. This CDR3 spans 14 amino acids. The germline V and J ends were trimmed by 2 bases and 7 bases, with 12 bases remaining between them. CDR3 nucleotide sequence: TGTGCCAGCAGTTTAGGGGGGAGAGGCCAGCCCCAGCATTTT. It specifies CASSLGGRGQPQHF.

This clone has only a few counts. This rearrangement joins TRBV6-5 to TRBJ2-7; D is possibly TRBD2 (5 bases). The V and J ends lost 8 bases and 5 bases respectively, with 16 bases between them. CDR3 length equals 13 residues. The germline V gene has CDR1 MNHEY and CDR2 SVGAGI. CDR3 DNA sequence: TGTGCCAGCGGCTCCACGGGAAGGAACGAGCAGTACTTC. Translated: CASGSTGRNEQYF.

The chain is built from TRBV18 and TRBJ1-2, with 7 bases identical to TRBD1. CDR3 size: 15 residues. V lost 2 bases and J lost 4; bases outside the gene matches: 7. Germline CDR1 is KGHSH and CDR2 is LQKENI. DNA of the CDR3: TGTGCCAGCTCACCAATCGAGGGACAGCTCTATGGCTACACCTTC. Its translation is CASSPIEGQLYGYTF.

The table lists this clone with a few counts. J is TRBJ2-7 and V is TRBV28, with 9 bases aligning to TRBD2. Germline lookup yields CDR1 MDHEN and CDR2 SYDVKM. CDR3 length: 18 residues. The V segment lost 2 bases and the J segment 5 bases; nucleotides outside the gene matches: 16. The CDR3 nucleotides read TGTGCCAGCAGTTTACGCGTGGGACTAGCCTCTCAGGGCAACGAGCAGTACTTC. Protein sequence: CASSLRVGLASQGNEQYF.

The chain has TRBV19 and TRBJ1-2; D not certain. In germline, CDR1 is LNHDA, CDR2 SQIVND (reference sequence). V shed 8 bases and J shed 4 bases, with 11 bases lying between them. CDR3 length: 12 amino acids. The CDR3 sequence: CASAAQAYGYTF. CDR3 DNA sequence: TGTGCCAGTGCTGCGCAGGCCTATGGCTACACCTTC.

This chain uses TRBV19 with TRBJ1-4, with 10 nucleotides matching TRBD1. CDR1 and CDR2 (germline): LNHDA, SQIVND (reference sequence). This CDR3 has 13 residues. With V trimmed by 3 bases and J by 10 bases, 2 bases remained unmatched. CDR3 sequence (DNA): TGTGCCAGTAGTATGGGACAGGGGACAAAACTGTTTTTT. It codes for CASSMGQGTKLFF.

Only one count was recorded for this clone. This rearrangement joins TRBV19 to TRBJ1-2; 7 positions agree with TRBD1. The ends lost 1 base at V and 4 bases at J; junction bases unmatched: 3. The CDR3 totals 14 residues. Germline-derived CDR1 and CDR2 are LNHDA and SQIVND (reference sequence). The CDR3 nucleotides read TGTGCCAGTAGTATAGGACAGGGCACCTATGGCTACACCTTC. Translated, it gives CASSIGQGTYGYTF.

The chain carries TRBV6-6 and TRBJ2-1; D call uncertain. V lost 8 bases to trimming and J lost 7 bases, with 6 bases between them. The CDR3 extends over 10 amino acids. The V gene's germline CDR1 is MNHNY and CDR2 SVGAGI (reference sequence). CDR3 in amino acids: CASGLNEQFF. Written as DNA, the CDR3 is TGTGCCAGCGGGCTTAATGAGCAGTTCTTC.

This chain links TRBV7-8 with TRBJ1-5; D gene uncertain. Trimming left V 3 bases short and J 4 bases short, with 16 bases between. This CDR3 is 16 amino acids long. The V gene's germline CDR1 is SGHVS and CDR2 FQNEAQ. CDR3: CASSFGSGGLNQPQHF. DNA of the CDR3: TGTGCCAGCAGCTTTGGCTCAGGAGGCCTTAATCAGCCCCAGCATTTT. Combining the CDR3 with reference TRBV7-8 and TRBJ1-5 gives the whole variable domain GAGVSQSPRYKVAKRGQDVALRCDPISGHVSLFWYQQALGQGPEFLTYFQNEAQLDKSGLPSDRFFAERPEGSVSTLKIQRTQQEDSAVYLCASSFGSGGLNQPQHFGDGTRLSIL.

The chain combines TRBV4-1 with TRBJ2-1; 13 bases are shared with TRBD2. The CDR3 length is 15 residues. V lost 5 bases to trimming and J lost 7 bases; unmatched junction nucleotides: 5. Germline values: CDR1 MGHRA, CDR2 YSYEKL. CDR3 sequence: CASSWGLAGRNEQFF. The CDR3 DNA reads TGCGCCAGCAGCTGGGGACTAGCGGGGAGGAATGAGCAGTTCTTC.

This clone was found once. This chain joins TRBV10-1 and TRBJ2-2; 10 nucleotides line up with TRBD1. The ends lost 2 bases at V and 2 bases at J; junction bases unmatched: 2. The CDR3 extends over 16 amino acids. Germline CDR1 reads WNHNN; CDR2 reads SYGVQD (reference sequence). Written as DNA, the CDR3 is TGCGCCAGCAGTGAGAGGACAGGGGGTAACACCGGGGAGCTGTTTTTT. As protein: CASSERTGGNTGELFF.

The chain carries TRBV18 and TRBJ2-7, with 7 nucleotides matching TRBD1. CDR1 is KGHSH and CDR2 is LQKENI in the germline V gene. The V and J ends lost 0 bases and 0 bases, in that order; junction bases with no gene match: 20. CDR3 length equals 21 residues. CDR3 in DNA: TGTGCCAGCTCACCACCACTTAAAGGACAGGTTAATTTACCGTCCTCCTACGAGCAGTACTTC. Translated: CASSPPLKGQVNLPSSYEQYF.